The 2 T cell receptor beta chains listed next were all sequenced from one sample in a study of blood T cell repertoires in COVID-19. Profiling relied on immunoSEQ multiplex PCR, and the TCRdb table lists in-frame clones only, not all of them. The sample comprises approximately 430,000 clones, more than 80% of which are singletons, and around 1.4% rests with the top ten. Sequences were obtained from peripheral blood. These receptors all stem from a woman aged 25-40 years with active or convalescent COVID-19.

This sequence joins TRBV5-1 and TRBJ2-6; 7 nucleotides align to TRBD2. J was trimmed by 3 bases and V by 0 bases; bases with no gene match: 3. Germline V gene sequence: CDR1 SGHRS, CDR2 YFSETQ. The length of the CDR3 is 16 residues. This chain's CDR3 is CASSLGGTNGANVLTF. The CDR3 DNA is TGCGCCAGCAGCTTGGGAGGGACTAATGGGGCCAACGTCCTGACTTTC.

The chain links TRBV6-2 or TRBV6-3 to TRBJ2-2; 11 bases line up with TRBD2. Germline CDR1 reads MNHEY; CDR2 reads SVGEGT. This CDR3 spans 18 amino acids. Trimming at V came to 5 bases and at J to 5 bases, leaving 13 bases not matched to a gene. DNA for the CDR3: TGTGCCAGCAGTACAGCCCTCCGACTAGCGGGGAATACCGGGGAGCTGTTTTTT. Translation: CASSTALRLAGNTGELFF.